These T cell receptor beta chains were read from a single sample in a study of low-dose radiotherapy and immunotherapy resistance in tumors. TCRdb re-called the reads with MiXCR, one entry per CDR3 protein. Of 100,000 or so distinct CDR3 sequences listed, less than 25% are singletons. Source: PBMCs, taken after low-dose radiotherapy plus immunotherapy. These receptors all come from a male donor with prostate cancer. CDR3s include the opening cysteine and the closing phenylalanine or tryptophan. Fields, in order: V gene, clone size, D gene, J gene, CDR3 protein, CDR3 DNA. The D gene is left open where the match is weak. Expanded clones get a size class; other rows say once, few or many, or leave the size out.

TRBV4-3	once	.	TRBJ2-7	CASSQDQGPVREQYF	TGCGCCAGCAGCCAAGATCAGGGGCCCGTGAGGGAGCAGTACTTC
TRBV10-2	many	TRBD1	TRBJ2-7	CASRDRGNYEQYF	TGCGCCAGCAGGGACAGGGGTAACTACGAGCAGTACTTC
TRBV11-2	many	.	TRBJ2-5	CASREFPGRIQETQYF	TGTGCCAGCAGAGAGTTCCCAGGACGGATACAAGAGACCCAGTACTTC
TRBV9	.	TRBD2	TRBJ2-1	CASSVGLAGEGNEQFF	TGTGCCAGCAGCGTGGGACTAGCGGGAGAGGGCAATGAGCAGTTCTTC
TRBV2	few	.	TRBJ2-1	CASSEQGPEQFF	TGTGCCAGCAGCGAGCAGGGGCCAGAGCAGTTCTTC
TRBV5-1	many	TRBD1	TRBJ2-2	CASGGQGGDTGELFF	TGCGCCAGCGGAGGACAGGGAGGCGACACCGGGGAGCTGTTTTTT
TRBV19	once	.	TRBJ2-3	CCKWSTDTQYF	TGTTGTAAGTGGAGCACAGATACGCAGTATTTT
TRBV12-3/TRBV12-4	.	.	TRBJ2-1	CASSFRGDEQFF	TGTGCCAGCAGTTTTCGCGGGGATGAGCAGTTCTTC
TRBV10-2	many	.	TRBJ2-7	CASSDGGYLSYEQYF	TGCGCCAGCAGTGACGGGGGCTACCTATCCTACGAGCAGTACTTC
TRBV3-1	many	.	TRBJ2-3	CASSQDLPTADTQYF	TGTGCCAGCAGCCAAGATCTTCCGACAGCAGATACGCAGTATTTT
TRBV20-1	many	.	TRBJ2-5	CSALPEGGWQETQYF	TGCAGTGCTCTACCCGAGGGCGGCTGGCAAGAGACCCAGTACTTC
TRBV15	.	.	TRBJ2-6	CATSRLTGAGTGANVLTF	TGTGCCACCAGCCGATTAACAGGGGCGGGAACCGGGGCCAACGTCCTGACTTTC
TRBV2	.	.	TRBJ2-2	CASGLGGNTGELFF	TGTGCCAGCGGCCTGGGTGGGAACACCGGAGAGCTGTTTTTT
TRBV6-5	many	TRBD1	TRBJ2-7	CASSDSYPGTGRYEQYF	TGTGCCAGCAGTGACTCCTACCCCGGGACAGGGCGCTACGAGCAGTACTTC
TRBV21-1	many	.	TRBJ2-7	CASSPGGDRDSYEQYF	TGTGCCAGCAGCCCGGGCGGGGACAGGGATTCCTACGAGCAGTACTTC
TRBV4-1	many	.	TRBJ1-6	CASSSWTDYNSPLHF	TGCGCCAGCAGCTCCTGGACGGATTATAATTCACCCCTCCACTTT
TRBV15	.	.	TRBJ2-3	CATEFGGADTQYF	TGTGCCACCGAATTTGGGGGAGCAGATACGCAGTATTTT
TRBV29-1	many	.	TRBJ2-2	CSVGSQATGELFF	TGCAGCGTTGGATCCCAGGCAACCGGGGAGCTGTTTTTT
TRBV7-3	few	.	TRBJ2-7	CASSPTFSSEQYF	TGTGCCAGCAGCCCAACGTTTTCGAGCGAGCAGTACTTC
TRBV19	many	.	TRBJ2-2	CASGGTANTGELFF	TGTGCCAGTGGTGGGACGGCGAACACCGGGGAGCTGTTTTTT
TRBV20-1	many	.	TRBJ1-5	CSASVSRNQPQHF	TGCAGTGCTAGCGTCAGCCGAAATCAGCCCCAGCATTTT
TRBV29-1	many	TRBD2	TRBJ2-2	CSVSSRGTGELFF	TGCAGCGTTAGCTCGCGGGGGACCGGGGAGCTGTTTTTT
TRBV11-3	many	.	TRBJ2-3	CASSLEGHSADTQYF	TGTGCCAGCAGCTTAGAGGGCCATTCCGCAGATACGCAGTATTTT
TRBV7-8	many	.	TRBJ2-3	CASSLVWSTDTQYF	TGTGCCAGCAGCTTAGTCTGGAGCACAGATACGCAGTATTTT
TRBV29-1	many	TRBD2	TRBJ2-7	CSVGSGESYEQYF	TGCAGCGTTGGTAGCGGGGAGTCCTACGAGCAGTACTTC
TRBV4-1	many	.	TRBJ2-5	CASSQERDTRKTQYF	TGCGCCAGCAGCCAAGAGCGGGACACCCGTAAGACCCAGTACTTC
TRBV20-1	many	.	TRBJ1-5	CSASGEQGQPQHF	TGCAGTGCCTCAGGGGAACAAGGTCAGCCCCAGCATTTT
TRBV27	.	.	TRBJ2-1	CASSLSTGAGNEQFF	TGTGCCAGCAGTTTATCGACTGGCGCTGGCAATGAGCAGTTCTTC
TRBV4-2	many	.	TRBJ1-3	CASSQDEGSGGNTIYF	TGTGCCAGCAGCCAAGATGAAGGATCCGGTGGAAACACCATATATTTT
TRBV6-1	many	.	TRBJ2-1	CASSEAGDRYNEQFF	TGTGCCAGCAGTGAAGCGGGGGACCGCTACAATGAGCAGTTCTTC
TRBV5-4	many	.	TRBJ1-2	CASSFDQGNYGYTF	TGTGCCAGCAGCTTTGACCAGGGTAACTATGGCTACACCTTC
TRBV14	many	.	TRBJ1-1	CASSQERGGSAFF	TGTGCCAGCAGCCAAGAACGGGGGGGTTCGGCTTTCTTT
TRBV4-1	.	.	TRBJ2-7	CASSDGTGEQYF	TGCGCCAGCAGCGACGGGACCGGCGAGCAGTACTTC
TRBV7-2	many	TRBD2	TRBJ2-2	CASSPGTSGGGGELFF	TGTGCCAGCAGCCCCGGGACTAGCGGGGGTGGCGGGGAGCTGTTTTTT
TRBV28	few	.	TRBJ2-1	CASSQLGGAGYNEQFF	TGTGCCAGCAGTCAACTCGGGGGCGCCGGCTACAATGAGCAGTTCTTC
TRBV20-1	once	.	TRBJ2-7	CSARGGSVAYEQYF	TGCAGTGCTAGAGGCGGTAGCGTAGCCTACGAGCAGTACTTC
TRBV6-4	many	.	TRBJ2-2	CASSDSDTGELFF	TGTGCCAGCAGTGACTCGGACACCGGGGAGCTGTTTTTT
TRBV27	many	TRBD2	TRBJ2-5	CASSLNPGTSGGAKTQYF	TGTGCCAGCAGTTTAAACCCCGGGACTAGCGGGGGGGCAAAGACCCAGTACTTC